The source of this T cell receptor beta chain is a study of blood T cell repertoires in COVID-19. In the study overall: Samples came from the United States, Italy and Spain, spanning acute and convalescent COVID-19. The cDNA or gDNA used as material had been derived from T cells, B-cell-depleted T cells, or PBMCs.

The CDR3 length is 13 residues. Germline V gene data show CDR1 as SQVTM and CDR2 as ANQGSEA. V shed 4 bases and J shed 5 bases, with 15 bases lying between them. Authors' analysis steps: The assay estimated nucleated cells by amplifying reference gene primers. Only in-frame clones appear in the TCRdb table, and some are missing; sequencing was by immunoSEQ multiplex PCR. That table supplies the V and J calls and clone size; D and trimming were determined from the DNA. The profile shows around 100,000 clones, roughly 91% of them singletons. This TCR derives from a human donor in a cohort sampled during active COVID-19. The genes are TRBV29-1 and TRBJ2-7; TRBD1 might be the D (5 bases). The sequencing input was peripheral blood. The CDR3 DNA is TGCAGCGTTGCCGGCAGGGCGGCCCACGAGCAGTACTTC. Translating gives CSVAGRAAHEQYF.